The 4 T cell receptor beta chains given below trace back to one sample, sequenced in a study of control samples from healthy donors and cancer patients. The repertoire was sequenced with immunoSEQ multiplex PCR; TCRdb's copy has only in-frame clones and lacks some. The data contain 100,000 to 150,000 clones, over 75% of them seen just once; the ten biggest clones take up around 1.7%. Sequenced material: blood. Receptors originate from a man aged 18 to 29 in good health.

The chain has TRBV5-1 and TRBJ1-1; a weak D match, TRBD1 (6 bases). The V end lost 4 bases, the J end lost 8 bases, and 15 bases lay between the germline ends. The CDR3 covers 13 residues. CDR1 is SGHRS and CDR2 is YFSETQ in the germline V gene. The CDR3 protein is CASSTVQGTEAFF. The CDR3 region has the DNA TGCGCCAGCAGCACTGTACAGGGAACAGAAGCTTTCTTT.

The chain carries TRBV5-4 and TRBJ2-6; unclear D gene. V was clipped by 4 bases and J by 7 bases, with 15 bases between them. The CDR3 loop spans 15 amino acids. Germline V gives CDR1 SGHNT, CDR2 YYREEE (reference sequence). CDR3 coding DNA: TGTGCCAGCAGCGGACCAGGCTTAGGAGCCAACGTCCTGACTTTC. Translated: CASSGPGLGANVLTF.

The genes are TRBV28 and TRBJ2-6; D call uncertain. This CDR3 spans 17 amino acids. The germline V and J ends were trimmed by 3 bases and 3 bases, with 15 bases remaining between them. Germline lookup yields CDR1 MDHEN and CDR2 SYDVKM. CDR3 region: CASSFRFGVGGANVLTF. The CDR3 bases are TGTGCCAGCAGTTTTCGGTTCGGCGTTGGTGGGGCCAACGTCCTGACTTTC.

V gene TRBV28 combines with J gene TRBJ1-6, with D perhaps matching TRBD1 (6 bases). This CDR3 is built from 15 residues. V was pared by 3 bases and J by 7 bases, with 13 bases between. Germline lookup yields CDR1 MDHEN and CDR2 SYDVKM. DNA for the CDR3: TGTGCCAGCAGTTTTGATGGACAGAAAAATTCACCCCTCCACTTT. Translation: CASSFDGQKNSPLHF.